The 10 T cell receptor beta chains below come from one sample, sequenced in a study of blood T cell repertoires in COVID-19. TCRdb keeps only in-frame clones here, not all; method: immunoSEQ multiplex PCR. This sample has tens of thousands of clones; 88% occur once, and the top ten carry around 30%. The sample was peripheral blood. Receptor source: a man over 45 with acute or convalescent COVID-19.

This chain's CDR3 is CASSVGGGRFNEQFF. The CDR3 bases are TGTGCCAGCAGCGTAGGAGGGGGCAGATTCAATGAGCAGTTCTTC. The chain carries TRBV9 and TRBJ2-1; 7 bases map to TRBD1. With 0 bases clipped from V and 6 bases from J, the junction kept 6 bases outside the gene matches. This CDR3 contains 15 residues. Germline CDR1 and CDR2: SGDLS and YYNGEE.

The chain is built from TRBV19 and TRBJ2-1; tentative D call: TRBD2 (6 bases). V shed 5 bases and J shed 5 bases, with 13 bases lying between them. CDR3 length: 14 amino acids. CDR1 and CDR2 (germline): LNHDA, SQIVND (reference sequence). The CDR3 nucleotides read TGTGCCAGTAGTTTAATAGCGGTGAACAATGAGCAGTTCTTC. It specifies CASSLIAVNNEQFF.

The V and J genes are TRBV6-5 and TRBJ1-6; TRBD1 is a possible D gene (5 bases). The CDR3 consists of 14 residues. V was pared by 2 bases and J by 9 bases, with 11 bases between. The germline CDR1 and CDR2 sequences are MNHEY and SVGAGI. CDR3: CASSYLQGLSPLHF. In nucleotides, the CDR3 is TGTGCCAGCAGTTACCTGCAGGGCCTTTCACCCCTCCACTTT.

V gene TRBV4-1 combines with J gene TRBJ2-1, with TRBD2 matching 7 bases. Losses at the gene ends were 11 bases for V and 9 bases for J; bases not matched to a gene: 7. This CDR3 comprises 11 residues. Germline V CDR1 and CDR2: MGHRA, YSYEKL. CDR3 in DNA: TGCGCCGCTGGGGGGGATACTGAGCAGTTCTTC. As protein: CAAGGDTEQFF.

This sequence joins TRBV13 and TRBJ1-4; tentatively, D is TRBD1 (5 bases). The germline V gene encodes CDR1 PRHDT and CDR2 FYEKMQ (reference sequence). Trimming cost V 5 bases and J 2 bases, with 12 bases left between them. This CDR3 is built from 15 residues. The CDR3: CASSRQGFTNEKLFF. CDR3 bases: TGTGCCAGCAGCCGCCAGGGATTCACTAATGAAAAACTGTTTTTT.

The genes are TRBV25-1 and TRBJ1-4, with 7 bases lining up with TRBD1. CDR1 MGHDK and CDR2 SYGVNS come from the germline V gene. The CDR3 is 16 amino acids. Trimming at V came to 2 bases and at J to 5 bases, leaving 8 bases not matched to a gene. CDR3 bases: TGTGCCAGCAGTGAACGGAGGGGGCTGGTGAATGAAAAACTGTTTTTT. It yields the protein CASSERRGLVNEKLFF.

The chain uses TRBV7-2 and TRBJ2-2; 10 positions match TRBD2. Germline CDR1 is SGHTA and CDR2 is FQGNSA. The ends lost 5 bases at V and 2 bases at J; junction bases unmatched: 11. This CDR3 is built from 18 residues. The CDR3 region is CASSPVLASGGNTGELFF. In DNA form, the CDR3 reads TGTGCCAGCAGCCCCGTATTGGCTAGCGGGGGCAACACCGGGGAGCTGTTTTTT.

The CDR3 spells CASRKGEGDYGYTF. CDR3 coding DNA: TGTGCCAGCCGTAAAGGAGAGGGAGACTATGGCTACACCTTC. The chain combines TRBV7-9 with TRBJ1-2; no clear D gene. CDR1 and CDR2 from the germline V gene are SEHNR and FQNEAQ (reference sequence). Trimming took off 8 bases at V and 3 bases at J, with 16 bases between the two ends. The CDR3 totals 14 residues. The full variable domain, with the rest looked up from reference TRBV7-9 and TRBJ1-2, is DTGVSQNPRHKITKRGQNVTFRCDPISEHNRLYWYRQTLGQGPEFLTYFQNEAQLEKSRLLSDRFSAERPKGSFSTLEIQRTEQGDSAMYLCASRKGEGDYGYTFGSGTRLTVV.

CDR3 in amino acids: CASSDRGSGNTIYF. The DNA of the CDR3 is TGTGCCAGCAGCGACAGGGGGTCTGGAAACACCATATATTTT. The chain is built from TRBV9 and TRBJ1-3; 8 bases are shared with TRBD1. CDR3 length: 14 residues. The trim removed 3 bases at V and 1 base at J, leaving 0 bases unmatched. CDR1 is SGDLS, CDR2 YYNGEE, per germline.

The chain carries TRBV5-1 and TRBJ1-6, with TRBD1 matching over 9 bases. The CDR3 runs 18 residues. The germline V gene encodes CDR1 SGHRS and CDR2 YFSETQ. J was trimmed by 0 bases and V by 3 bases; bases with no gene match: 7. The CDR3 nucleotides read TGCGCCAGCAGCTCGGACAGGGGAGGAGGCTCCTATAATTCACCCCTCCACTTT. Translating gives CASSSDRGGGSYNSPLHF.